This TCR beta chain was sequenced in a study of blood T cell repertoires in COVID-19 (TCRdb year 2020). For the wider study: Collaborator samples came from the United States, Italy and Spain and covered acute and convalescent phases of COVID-19. Nearly every sample came with metadata listing a de-identified subject ID, COVID-19 status, age in years and sex. The dataset comprised deeply sampled blood TCRbeta repertoires from subjects exposed to, actively infected with, or recovered from COVID-19. The material from the prospective study consisted of cDNA or gDNA derived from T cells, B-cell-depleted T cells, or PBMCs. The repertoires were released in a freely available public database meant as a resource for research on the immune response to SARS-CoV-2. Samples came from the ongoing ImmuneRACE study (first 160 participants) plus 1,254 subjects from 6 global collaborators. Where HLA class I and class II types were available, the types were taken from metadata supplied by the sample provider, not from assay-based typing. Overall results and qualifications from the work: The quantity of clinical and demographic metadata differed by source and by participant and was supplied without curation.

V trim: 4 bases; J trim: 2 bases; unmatched bases: 5. Looking up the germline V gene (reference sequence) yields CDR1 LNHDA and CDR2 SQIVND. Counted from cysteine to phenylalanine, this CDR3 has 16 amino acids. Only the CDR3 portion is preserved as DNA: 48 bases, with reading frame beginning at the first base. In the case of this clone: Its specific antigen is unknown. Base qualities are not at hand, and no much larger clone is one base apart.

The immunoSEQ Assay, a bias-controlled multiplex PCR, was used to amplify TCRbeta CDR3 regions from genomic DNA. As for the original processing: The number of nucleated cells in each sample was estimated by amplification of reference gene primers within the assay. To quantify the absolute abundance of each unique TCRbeta CDR3 rearrangement, sequence reads were collapsed and filtered. For each sample, productive Simpson clonality was calculated as the square root of Simpson's diversity index across productive rearrangements. Entries here come from immuneACCESS through TCRdb and include only in-frame sequences with V and J called. Some clones fail to appear in such tables; in the studies checked, an unresolved V gene covers under half of the shortfall, and the cause of the remainder is unknown. That table furnishes V, J and clone size, whereas the DNA furnished D and trimming. This sample comprises hundreds of thousands of clones, about 90% of them detected only once. 2.5% to 4% of the sample lies in the top ten.

A second Seattle source provided samples from volunteer blood donors who had recovered from COVID-19. Whole blood was collected in K2EDTA tubes by collaborating institutions according to the institutions' own protocols. For TCRbeta analysis, collaborators shipped samples in one of three forms: frozen whole blood, isolated PBMCs, or DNA extracted from either of those sample types. Sequencing input: peripheral blood. The rearranged segments are TRBV19 and TRBJ2-5; 12 middle bases align to TRBD2. The source is a woman between 18 and 29 years old who had recovered from COVID-19. CDR3 loop: CASSKRLAGVQETQYF. The DNA sequence follows: TGTGCCAGTAGTAAGAGACTAGCGGGAGTTCAAGAGACCCAGTACTTC.